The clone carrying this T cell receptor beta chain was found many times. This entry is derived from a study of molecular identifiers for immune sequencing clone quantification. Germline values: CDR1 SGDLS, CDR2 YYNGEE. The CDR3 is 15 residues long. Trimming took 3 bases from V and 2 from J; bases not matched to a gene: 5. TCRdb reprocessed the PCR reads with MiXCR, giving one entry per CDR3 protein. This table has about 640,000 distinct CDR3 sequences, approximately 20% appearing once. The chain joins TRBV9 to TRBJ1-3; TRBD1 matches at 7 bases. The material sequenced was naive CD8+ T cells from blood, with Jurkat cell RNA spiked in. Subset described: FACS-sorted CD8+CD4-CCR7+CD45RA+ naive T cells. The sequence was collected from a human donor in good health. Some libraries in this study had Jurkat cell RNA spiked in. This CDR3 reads CASSDTGEAGNTIYF. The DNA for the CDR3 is TGTGCCAGCAGCGATACAGGGGAAGCTGGAAACACCATATATTTT.